The clone carrying this T cell receptor (beta chain) was recorded a few times. Its antigen is as yet unknown. This entry is derived from a study of identical twins. TCRdb reanalysed the 5' RACE reads using MiXCR and keeps one entry per CDR3 protein. This repertoire shows about 790,000 distinct CDR3 sequences, 15% to 20% found once; its top ten account for about 12%. Study findings and constraints: Compared with unrelated sharing, twin-shared out-of-frame alpha sequences had more low-probability sequences. A cross-sectional statistical analysis, not follow-up of the same donors, supported the conclusions.

The same data also went into a second study, on T cells expressing NK-cell markers.

The sample was PBMCs. This TCR came from a young woman in good health.

The CDR3 sequence is CASSSQGGPQPQHF. DNA of the CDR3: TGTGCCAGCAGCTCACAGGGGGGTCCCCAGCCCCAGCATTTT. This rearrangement joins TRBV7-2 to TRBJ1-5; 8 bases align to TRBD1. The CDR3 covers 14 residues. J lost 7 bases, V lost 4 bases, and 6 bases had no gene match. Germline values: CDR1 SGHTA, CDR2 FQGNSA.